This note documents a single T cell receptor (beta chain) sequence. The entry originates in a study of blood T cell repertoires in COVID-19. In the original processing: Using reference gene primer amplification, nucleated cell counts were estimated. Assay: immunoSEQ multiplex PCR; the TCRdb copy retains only in-frame clones and omits some. Clonal size and the V and J genes are those of that table, whereas D and trimming came from the DNA. The table shows about 410,000 clones, with 89% occurring only once. The CDR3 extends over 14 amino acids. V was trimmed by 3 bases and J by 4 bases, leaving 10 bases between them. CDR1 is SGDLS and CDR2 is YYNGEE in the germline V gene.

The V gene is TRBV9, the J gene TRBJ2-2; no firm D call. Sequenced: peripheral blood. The receptor was derived from a woman aged 40 to 50 with COVID-19, enrolled during active disease. CDR3 nucleotide sequence: TGTGCCAGCAGCGGCACCGAGGCCACCGGGGAGCTGTTTTTT. This sequence encodes CASSGTEATGELFF.